This TCR beta chain was observed in a study of response to subunit inactivated influenza vaccine. General study results and limits: Only a handful of new T cells, the authors suggested, are recruited with each seasonal influenza vaccination.

TCRdb analysed the RT-PCR reads with MiXCR anew, one entry per CDR3 protein. Of about half a million distinct CDR3 sequences in the sample, approximately 7.6% were seen once. This CDR3 spans 13 amino acids. In germline, CDR1 is DFQATT, CDR2 SNEGSKA (reference sequence). V was shortened by 6 bases and J by 8 bases, with 14 bases between the two germline ends. With regard to this clonotype: Antigen unknown.

This receptor was obtained from a man in his fifties or sixties who received an inactivated influenza vaccine. This sequence joins TRBV20-1 and TRBJ1-6, with D perhaps matching TRBD1 (5 bases). Sequencing was performed on PBMCs from blood, taken less than 30 months after vaccination. The CDR3 sequence is CSATDSHDSPLHF. CDR3 coding DNA: TGCAGTGCGACAGACAGTCACGATTCACCCCTCCACTTT.